The entry that follows covers one TCR beta chain sequence. Antigen: not known. Method: immunoSEQ multiplex PCR; TCRdb's copy keeps in-frame clones and lacks some. Among around 120,000 clones listed, around 94% were seen once. The data were obtained in a study of T cell responses to AZD1222 COVID-19 vaccine. General study findings and limits: Just a handful of AZD1222 recipients tested seropositive at baseline. It should be noted that donors were predominantly white British and more often female, and clonal diversity was possibly underestimated. Sampling that yielded the repertoires occurred only after the peak T cell response.

Germline V CDR1 and CDR2: SNHLY, FYNNEI. The length of the CDR3 is 14 residues. Trimming removed 3 bases from V and 1 base from J, with 6 bases in between. The sequencing here drew on peripheral blood, taken on day 0 of AZD1222 vaccination. The chain is built from TRBV2 and TRBJ2-2; no reliable D call. This TCR came from an adult in good health. CDR3 region: CASSDGGNTGELFF. CDR3 coding DNA: TGTGCCAGCAGTGACGGCGGGAACACCGGGGAGCTGTTTTTT. The variable domain in full, completed from reference TRBV2 and TRBJ2-2, reads EPEVTQTPSHQVTQMGQEVILRCVPISNHLYFYWYRQILGQKVEFLVSFYNNEISEKSEIFDDQFSVERPDGSNFTLKIRSTKLEDSAMYFCASSDGGNTGELFFGEGSRLTVL.